One and the same sample provided the 27 T cell receptor beta chains below, sequenced in a study of shared clonotypes between healthy human individuals. Here immunoSEQ multiplex PCR was the method, and the copy in TCRdb shows in-frame clones only, minus some. Of approximately 2.4 million clones detected, more than 90% appear once; the ten largest clones hold around 0.13%. Input material: naive CD4+ T cells sorted from blood. Subset here: CD45RA+ positively selected. These receptors all stem from a man between 18 and 29 years old in good health.

This rearrangement joins TRBV6-6 to TRBJ2-3; TRBD2 might be the D (5 bases). Between the trimmed V and J ends, which lost 6 bases and 6 bases, there was a span of 16 bases. Germline V gene sequence: CDR1 MNHNY, CDR2 SVGAGI (reference sequence). This CDR3 has 14 residues. The CDR3 region has the DNA TGTGCCAGCAGGCTCGGACCCGGCGGGGATACGCAGTATTTT. Translation gives CASRLGPGGDTQYF.

The V call is TRBV30, the J call TRBJ1-2; TRBD1 aligns across 7 bases. Germline lookup yields CDR1 GTSNPN and CDR2 SVGIG (reference sequence). The CDR3 length is 11 residues. The trim removed 8 bases at V and 5 bases at J, leaving 5 bases unmatched. CDR3 sequence reads: CAHHRGYGYTF. The DNA for the CDR3 is TGTGCCCACCACAGGGGTTATGGCTACACCTTC.

The rearrangement uses TRBV5-8 and TRBJ2-7; TRBD2 might be the D (5 bases). Germline V gives CDR1 SGHTS, CDR2 YDEGEE. The CDR3 spans 11 residues. The germline V and J ends were trimmed by 4 bases and 6 bases, with 8 bases remaining between them. CDR3 loop: CASSRRGEQYF. As DNA, the CDR3 is TGTGCCAGCAGCCGACGGGGCGAGCAGTACTTC. Full variable domain (remainder filled in from reference TRBV5-8 and TRBJ2-7): EAGVTQSPTHLIKTRGQQATLRCSPISGHTSVYWYQQALGLGLQFLLWYDEGEERNRGNFPPRFSGRQFPNYSSELNVNALELEDSALYLCASSRRGEQYFGPGTRLTVT.

As DNA, the CDR3 is TGCGCCAGCAGCTTGGACGAAACTAACTATGGCTACACCTTC. It codes for CASSLDETNYGYTF. The J gene is TRBJ1-2, the V gene TRBV5-1; D gene unclear. From germline, CDR1 is SGHRS and CDR2 YFSETQ. With 0 bases removed from V and 0 bases from J, the gap between germline ends came to 6 bases. This CDR3 is built from 14 residues.

Comments on this clone: The same CDR3 is also encoded by other DNA sequences in this sample. The chain is built from TRBV11-2 and TRBJ2-7; possibly TRBD1 for D (5 bases). Germline V lookup: CDR1 SGHAT, CDR2 FQNNGV. CDR3 size: 14 residues. V was trimmed by 1 base and J by 0 bases, leaving 7 bases between them. CDR3 loop: CASSLGTSSYEQYF. CDR3 coding DNA: TGTGCCAGCAGCTTAGGGACAAGCTCCTACGAGCAGTACTTC.

The V call is TRBV6-1, the J call TRBJ2-7; tentative D call: TRBD2 (7 bases). The V end was cut by 1 base, the J end by 7 bases, with 17 bases between. Looked up from germline, CDR1 is MNHNS and CDR2 is SASEGT. CDR3 length: 15 amino acids. The CDR3 is CASSEGGRRGGEQYF. CDR3 nucleotides: TGTGCCAGCAGTGAAGGCGGCAGGAGGGGGGGGGAGCAGTACTTC.

The gene calls are TRBV10-1 and TRBJ2-5; 10 bases are shared with TRBD1. With V trimmed by 6 bases and J by 5 bases, 15 bases remained unmatched. The CDR3 runs to 17 residues. The germline CDR1 and CDR2 sequences are WNHNN and SYGVQD (reference sequence). The CDR3 nucleotides read TGCGCCAGCAGAAGTCCGGGACAGGGGATAGTGAGGGAGACCCAGTACTTC. Residues: CASRSPGQGIVRETQYF.

This chain joins TRBV5-8 and TRBJ1-5, with D tentatively TRBD1 (5 bases). Germline values: CDR1 SGHTS, CDR2 YDEGEE. The V gene lost 0 bases and the J gene lost 2 bases, with 12 bases spanning the gap. The CDR3 has 16 amino acids. The CDR3 here is CASSLGGEWGNQPQHF. As DNA, the CDR3 is TGTGCCAGCAGCTTGGGAGGGGAATGGGGCAATCAGCCCCAGCATTTT.

The chain couples TRBV4-3 to TRBJ2-1; D gene unclear. This CDR3 has 15 amino acids. Germline V gene lookup returns CDR1 LGHNA and CDR2 YSLEER. Trimming shortened V by 0 bases and J by 0 bases, and 6 bases separated the two germline ends. The CDR3 is CASSQEFSSYNEQFF. DNA of the CDR3: TGCGCCAGCAGCCAAGAGTTCAGCTCCTACAATGAGCAGTTCTTC.

The CDR3 reads CASSETIANSPLHF. The CDR3 nucleotides are TGTGCCAGCTCAGAGACAATCGCTAATTCACCCCTCCACTTT. The V gene is TRBV18, the J gene TRBJ1-6; D remains ambiguous. Germline V gives CDR1 KGHSH, CDR2 LQKENI. The CDR3 runs to 14 residues. Trimming shortened V by 5 bases and J by 6 bases, and 11 bases separated the two germline ends.

J is TRBJ1-2 and V is TRBV29-1, with a tentative D call TRBD1 (5 bases). The CDR3 runs to 12 residues. Germline CDR1 is SQVTM and CDR2 is ANQGSEA. Deletions cut 7 bases from V and 4 bases from J, with 13 bases between. The CDR3 coding sequence is TGCAGCGCGCAGGGATCGAGCTATGGCTACACCTTC. Translation: CSAQGSSYGYTF.

The V call is TRBV5-1, the J call TRBJ2-7; weak D call: TRBD1 (6 bases). CDR3 length: 14 residues. Trimming stripped 5 bases from V and 6 bases from J, with 18 bases between. CDR1 and CDR2 (germline): SGHRS, YFSETQ. CDR3 nucleotides: TGCGCCAGCAGAAAGACAGGTATAGTAAGCGAGCAGTACTTC. This gives the protein CASRKTGIVSEQYF.

V and J are TRBV18 and TRBJ1-1, with 9 bases that match TRBD1. V dropped 4 bases and J dropped 6; count of bases not matched to a gene: 6. This CDR3 has 14 amino acids. The germline CDR1 and CDR2 sequences are KGHSH and LQKENI. In DNA, the CDR3 is TGTGCCAGCTCACTGGGACAGGGCGAAGCTGAAGCTTTCTTT. Translation gives CASSLGQGEAEAFF. Full variable domain (missing parts from reference TRBV18 and TRBJ1-1): NAGVMQNPRHLVRRRGQEARLRCSPMKGHSHVYWYRQLPEEGLKFMVYLQKENIIDESGMPKERFSAEFPKEGPSILRIQQVVRGDSAAYFCASSLGQGEAEAFFGQGTRLTVV.

The chain recombines TRBV11-2 with TRBJ2-6, with a tentative D call TRBD1 (5 bases). V was clipped by 0 bases and J by 0 bases, with 9 bases between them. Germline V lookup: CDR1 SGHAT, CDR2 FQNNGV. The CDR3 loop spans 17 amino acids. CDR3 in DNA: TGTGCCAGCAGCTTAGATGCAGGGAACTCTGGGGCCAACGTCCTGACTTTC. This translates into CASSLDAGNSGANVLTF.

This clone came up once. The gene calls are TRBV7-2 and TRBJ2-2, with TRBD1 as a possible D gene (5 bases). Looked up from germline, CDR1 is SGHTA and CDR2 is FQGNSA. The CDR3 spans 15 residues. The V gene lost 4 bases and the J gene lost 7 bases, with 16 bases spanning the gap. The CDR3 DNA follows: TGTGCCAGCAGCTCAAGGGGCCCAGGGAACGGGGAGCTGTTTTTT. Its translation: CASSSRGPGNGELFF.

V and J are TRBV30 and TRBJ1-4, with D hard to call. Germline V gene data show CDR1 as GTSNPN and CDR2 as SVGIG (reference sequence). This CDR3 comprises 12 residues. V lost 6 bases and J 2 bases, leaving 7 bases between the germline ends. This CDR3 is CACPFTNEKLFF. The DNA of the CDR3 is TGTGCCTGCCCTTTCACTAATGAAAAACTGTTTTTT.

This rearrangement joins TRBV5-1 to TRBJ2-7; 11 bases match TRBD2. The CDR3 is made up of 15 amino acids. The germline V gene encodes CDR1 SGHRS and CDR2 YFSETQ. Unmatched junction bases numbered 4, after V lost 3 bases and J lost 2 bases. CDR3 in DNA: TGCGCCAGCAGCTCGGGACTAGCGGTCGCCTACGAGCAGTACTTC. This sequence encodes CASSSGLAVAYEQYF.

J is TRBJ2-2 and V is TRBV5-5, with a possible D match to TRBD1 (6 bases). This CDR3 contains 14 residues. In germline, CDR1 is SGHKS, CDR2 YYEKEE (reference sequence). V lost 5 bases to trimming and J lost 2 bases, with 10 bases between them. The CDR3 nucleotides are TGTGCCAGCAGGCTCGGGACAAACACCGGGGAGCTGTTTTTT. Protein product: CASRLGTNTGELFF.

Concerning this clone: Other nucleotide sequences in the sample specify the same CDR3. V is TRBV5-1 and J is TRBJ2-7, with D maybe TRBD1 (5 bases). The germline CDR1 and CDR2 sequences are SGHRS and YFSETQ. This CDR3 has 15 amino acids. V was shortened by 0 bases and J by 6 bases, with 16 bases between the two germline ends. The DNA of the CDR3 is TGCGCCAGCAGCTTGGAGGGGCAGGGCGGCGGCGAGCAGTACTTC. Encoded protein: CASSLEGQGGGEQYF.

V gene TRBV18 combines with J gene TRBJ2-3, with unresolved D. The CDR3 is 13 residues long. Germline-derived CDR1 and CDR2 are KGHSH and LQKENI. V was shortened by 6 bases and J by 15 bases, with 22 bases between the two germline ends. The CDR3 DNA sequence: TGTGCCAGCTCTCGAACCGGGTCCCCGTTACGTTATTTT. This encodes CASSRTGSPLRYF.

On this clone itself: The sample holds other DNA sequences that translate to the same CDR3. The rearrangement joins TRBV7-2 to TRBJ1-2, with D unresolved. Germline V lookup: CDR1 SGHTA, CDR2 FQGNSA. The CDR3 is made up of 11 amino acids. V was cut by 1 base and J by 8 bases, with 5 bases left in between. CDR3: CASSLGSGYTF. In DNA form, the CDR3 reads TGTGCCAGCAGCTTAGGGTCGGGCTACACCTTC.

This chain links TRBV4-3 with TRBJ1-2, with unresolved D. Between the trimmed V and J ends, which lost 5 bases and 5 bases, there was a span of 15 bases. This CDR3 contains 14 residues. Germline-derived CDR1 and CDR2 are LGHNA and YSLEER. For the CDR3, the DNA is TGCGCCAGCAGCTCAACAACAGACTCGTATGGCTACACCTTC. It specifies CASSSTTDSYGYTF.

For the CDR3, the DNA is TGTGCCAGCAGGGCGGGACAGGGAGGCTACGAGCAGTACTTC. Its translation is CASRAGQGGYEQYF. The V call is TRBV2, the J call TRBJ2-7, with 9 bases matching TRBD1. CDR1 SNHLY and CDR2 FYNNEI come from the germline V gene. Unmatched junction bases numbered 6, after V lost 6 bases and J lost 3 bases. The CDR3 sequence is 14 residues long.

The chain couples TRBV28 to TRBJ2-7, with 9 bases aligning to TRBD1. This CDR3 comprises 16 residues. The junction had 8 bases not matched to a gene; V was cut back by 2 bases and J by 3 bases. From germline, CDR1 is MDHEN and CDR2 SYDVKM. In DNA, the CDR3 is TGTGCCAGCAGTTTAGAAGGGACAGGGAAATACTACGAGCAGTACTTC. It encodes CASSLEGTGKYYEQYF.

The chain combines TRBV5-4 with TRBJ2-7, with D perhaps TRBD1 (5 bases). The CDR3 has 14 residues. Trimming took off 4 bases at V and 2 bases at J, with 13 bases between the two ends. Germline V gene sequence: CDR1 SGHNT, CDR2 YYREEE (reference sequence). The CDR3 spells CASSPVDTAYEQYF. The CDR3 DNA reads as TGTGCCAGCAGCCCAGTGGACACCGCCTACGAGCAGTACTTC.

The V call is TRBV7-8, the J call TRBJ2-2, with D perhaps TRBD1 (6 bases). V gave up 6 bases and J gave up 3 bases, with 14 bases separating them. This CDR3 has 15 amino acids. Germline lookup yields CDR1 SGHVS and CDR2 FQNEAQ. DNA of the CDR3: TGTGCCAGCAGTAACCGGGACACTTACACCGGGGAGCTGTTTTTT. Residues: CASSNRDTYTGELFF.

The V gene is TRBV7-9, the J gene TRBJ2-4, with D perhaps TRBD1 (5 bases). V was trimmed by 5 bases and J by 0 bases, leaving 14 bases between them. There are 16 residues in the CDR3. Germline CDR1 and CDR2: SEHNR and FQNEAQ (reference sequence). In nucleotides, the CDR3 is TGTGCCAGCAGCCTCGACAGCGTTCTAGCCAAAAACATTCAGTACTTC. Protein: CASSLDSVLAKNIQYF.